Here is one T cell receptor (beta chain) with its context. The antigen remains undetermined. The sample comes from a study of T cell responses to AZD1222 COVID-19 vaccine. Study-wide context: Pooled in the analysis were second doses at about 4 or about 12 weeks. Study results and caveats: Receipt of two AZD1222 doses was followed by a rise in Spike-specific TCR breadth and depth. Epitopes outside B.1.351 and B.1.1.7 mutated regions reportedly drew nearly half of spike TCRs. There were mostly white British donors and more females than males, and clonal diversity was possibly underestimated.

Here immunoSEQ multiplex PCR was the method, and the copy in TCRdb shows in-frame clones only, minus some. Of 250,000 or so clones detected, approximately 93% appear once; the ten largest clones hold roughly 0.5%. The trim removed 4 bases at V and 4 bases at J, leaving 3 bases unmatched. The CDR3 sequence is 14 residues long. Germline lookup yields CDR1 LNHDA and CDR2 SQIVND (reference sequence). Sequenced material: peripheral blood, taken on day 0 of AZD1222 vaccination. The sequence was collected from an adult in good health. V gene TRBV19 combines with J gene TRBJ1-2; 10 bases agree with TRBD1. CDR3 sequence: CASSTGTGAYGYTF. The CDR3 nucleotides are TGTGCCAGTAGTACCGGGACAGGGGCCTATGGCTACACCTTC.